This TCR beta chain was sequenced for a study of T cell responses to AZD1222 COVID-19 vaccine. Points from the study as a whole: No repertoire was sampled before or during the peak T cell response, only after it. At baseline, seropositivity was found in only a handful of AZD1222 recipients. Unmutated variant regions reportedly attract nearly half of all spike-specific TCRs.

The repertoire was sequenced with immunoSEQ multiplex PCR; TCRdb's copy has only in-frame clones and lacks some. The sample carries about 180,000 clones, 70% to 90% recorded once. On this clone: Its antigen remains unidentified.

Germline-derived CDR1 and CDR2 are SEHNR and FQNEAQ (reference sequence). This CDR3 is 14 amino acids long. The V and J ends lost 5 bases and 0 bases respectively, with 10 bases between them. The sample was peripheral blood, taken 28 days after the second dose of the MenACWY control vaccine. This receptor was taken from an adult who received the MenACWY meningococcal vaccine as a control. The chain has TRBV7-9 and TRBJ2-5, with D possibly matching TRBD1 (6 bases). CDR3: CASSPYRDQETQYF. Here the CDR3 DNA reads TGTGCCAGCAGCCCTTACAGGGACCAAGAGACCCAGTACTTC.